A selection of T cell receptor beta chains follows, all from one sample in a study of T cells in Graves' hyperthyroidism and ophthalmopathy. TCRdb reprocessed the multiplex PCR reads via MiXCR and lists one record per CDR3 protein. In the table there are 400,000 or so distinct CDR3 sequences, around 15% of which are singletons. Sequenced sample: blood. These receptors all stem from an older woman with Graves' ophthalmopathy. The CDR3 runs from the conserved cysteine through the conserved F or W. Fields, in order: V gene, CDR3 protein.

v_gene: TRBV5-1; CDR3aa: CASRLAGSQETQYF
v_gene: TRBV3-1; CDR3aa: CASSQGGLAGVEETQYF
v_gene: TRBV5-6; CDR3aa: CASSWGIYEQYF
v_gene: TRBV5-1; CDR3aa: CASSSPRQLGGTGEAFF
v_gene: TRBV7-9; CDR3aa: CASSYSNTEAFF
v_gene: TRBV6-1; CDR3aa: CASSYTGTGGAETQYF
v_gene: TRBV10-2; CDR3aa: CASSGWGETQYF
v_gene: TRBV12-3/TRBV12-4; CDR3aa: CASSHVLAGAYEQYF
v_gene: TRBV20-1; CDR3aa: CSASLDGNIQYF
v_gene: TRBV2; CDR3aa: CASSESGGESPEAFF
v_gene: TRBV19; CDR3aa: CASSTSREGSYEQYF
v_gene: TRBV6-1; CDR3aa: CASSVGGPSGNEQFF
v_gene: TRBV6-1; CDR3aa: CASSESRISGANVLTF
v_gene: TRBV11-2; CDR3aa: CASSQDEGASNQPQHF
v_gene: TRBV9; CDR3aa: CASSSSRGLAGGSDTQYF
v_gene: TRBV7-3; CDR3aa: CASSLGLGTYNEQFF
v_gene: TRBV28; CDR3aa: CASSVSSGREQYF
v_gene: TRBV6-5; CDR3aa: CASSYSRGAVDEQYF
v_gene: TRBV9; CDR3aa: CASSVADRYTYEQYF
v_gene: TRBV6-4; CDR3aa: CASSPRCRVYNEQFF
v_gene: TRBV27; CDR3aa: CASSLAGEGPYEQYF
v_gene: TRBV6-6; CDR3aa: CASSYRGGLDYNEQFF